Each of the 23 T cell receptor beta chains below was sequenced from the same sample in a study of early T cells in non-severe SARS-CoV-2 infection (dated by TCRdb to the early 2020s). The library was built by means of 5' RACE. Instrument on record: NextSeq 500. TCRdb redid the processing of the public reads, applying fastp at Q25 and MiXCR, and retained in-frame beta chains. One record per CDR3 amino acid sequence lists the most common genes and DNA. The sample contains 64,000 or so distinct CDR3 sequences, roughly 12% of them found a single time. The biggest ten clones account for over 1.1% of the sample. The material was whole blood, obtained at baseline. Receptors were obtained from an adult who was a healthcare worker with PCR-confirmed SARS-CoV-2 infection or an uninfected control (not recorded which).

This sequence joins TRBV13 and TRBJ1-1; D remains ambiguous. Germline CDR1 and CDR2: PRHDT and FYEKMQ (reference sequence). Trimming removed 5 bases at V and 4 bases at J, with 14 bases between. The CDR3 length is 14 residues. In nucleotides, the CDR3 is TGTGCCAGCAGCCCCCTGAACTCCCTCACTGAAGCTTTCTTT. It is translated as CASSPLNSLTEAFF. Combining the CDR3 with reference TRBV13 and TRBJ1-1 gives the whole variable domain AAGVIQSPRHLIKEKRETATLKCYPIPRHDTVYWYQQGPGQDPQFLISFYEKMQSDKGSIPDRFSAQQFSDYHSELNMSSLELGDSALYFCASSPLNSLTEAFFGQGTRLTVV.

This clonotype was recorded a few times. The V and J genes are TRBV3-1 and TRBJ1-2; D is unresolved. Germline V gene lookup returns CDR1 LGHDT and CDR2 YNNKEL (reference sequence). This CDR3 is 16 amino acids long. The ends were cut back, 4 bases at V and 0 bases at J, with 15 bases in the middle. The CDR3 region has the DNA TGTGCCAGCAGCCGCAATCCGGGAGACTCTAACTATGGCTACACCTTC. This encodes CASSRNPGDSNYGYTF.

The V gene is TRBV5-8, the J gene TRBJ2-3, with a weak D call TRBD1 (6 bases). Germline CDR1 reads SGHTS; CDR2 reads YDEGEE. The V gene lost 2 bases and the J gene lost 3 bases, with 16 bases spanning the gap. The CDR3 contains 16 residues. CDR3 residues: CASSLSGQSVTDTQYF. Written as DNA, the CDR3 is TGTGCCAGCAGCTTATCAGGACAGTCGGTAACAGATACGCAGTATTTT.

This chain joins TRBV29-1 and TRBJ2-2, with D possibly matching TRBD2 (6 bases). Germline values: CDR1 SQVTM, CDR2 ANQGSEA. The CDR3 loop spans 16 amino acids. V was clipped by 0 bases and J by 7 bases, with 18 bases between them. CDR3 DNA sequence: TGCAGCGTTGAAGATCGATTCGGGAGTACGGGCGGGGAGCTGTTTTTT. Protein sequence: CSVEDRFGSTGGELFF.

This chain joins TRBV12-3 or TRBV12-4 and TRBJ2-1; tentative D call: TRBD1 (6 bases). The CDR3 contains 13 residues. Trimming cost V 3 bases and J 6 bases, with 9 bases left between them. The CDR3 bases are TGTGCCAGCAGTTTCCTCAGGGGCAATGAGCAGTTCTTC. As protein: CASSFLRGNEQFF.

The chain combines TRBV2 with TRBJ1-2; D is possibly TRBD1 (5 bases). The CDR3 sequence is 12 residues long. V was cut by 3 bases and J by 7 bases, with 9 bases left in between. CDR1 SNHLY and CDR2 FYNNEI come from the germline V gene. The CDR3 DNA reads TGTGCCAGCAGTGAGACAGCCCGTGGCTACACCTTC. It yields the protein CASSETARGYTF.

This clonotype was counted a few times. The chain has TRBV11-2 and TRBJ2-1, with 7 bases identical to TRBD2. CDR1 and CDR2 from the germline V gene are SGHAT and FQNNGV. The CDR3 consists of 17 residues. V gave up 4 bases and J gave up 8 bases; unmatched junction bases: 17. CDR3 residues: CASSSGVTSALPDEQFF. The CDR3 bases are TGTGCCAGCAGCTCAGGAGTAACTAGCGCCCTACCAGATGAGCAGTTCTTC.

The rearrangement uses TRBV29-1 and TRBJ2-5; D remains ambiguous. Between the trimmed V and J ends, which lost 5 bases and 4 bases, there was a span of 8 bases. The CDR3 extends over 11 amino acids. The germline V gene has CDR1 SQVTM and CDR2 ANQGSEA. The CDR3, as DNA: TGCAGCGTTACCCCGGGAGAGACCCAGTACTTC. Protein: CSVTPGETQYF.

This clonotype was counted a few times. J is TRBJ2-1 and V is TRBV28; possibly TRBD1 for D (5 bases). V was cut by 7 bases and J by 7 bases, with 17 bases left in between. In germline, CDR1 is MDHEN, CDR2 SYDVKM. The CDR3 contains 14 residues. This CDR3 is CASKTPGRANEQFF. The CDR3 region has the DNA TGTGCCAGCAAAACCCCCGGCAGGGCAAATGAGCAGTTCTTC.

In this sample, this clonotype turned up a few times. The chain has TRBV28 and TRBJ2-1; TRBD2 might be the D (5 bases). Germline CDR1 and CDR2: MDHEN and SYDVKM. With 7 bases removed from V and 7 bases from J, the gap between germline ends came to 14 bases. The CDR3 has 13 residues. The CDR3 DNA follows: TGTGCCAGCACCCCCCCGACTATAAATGAGCAGTTCTTC. It encodes CASTPPTINEQFF. The entire variable domain, with the rest obtained from reference TRBV28 and TRBJ2-1, is as follows: DVKVTQSSRYLVKRTGEKVFLECVQDMDHENMFWYRQDPGLGLRLIYFSYDVKMKEKGDIPEGYSVSREKKERFSLILESASTNQTSMYLCASTPPTINEQFFGPGTRLTVL.

This clonotype came up a few times. The chain has TRBV11-2 and TRBJ2-7; possibly TRBD1 or TRBD2 for D (5 bases each). Trimming left V 0 bases short and J 2 bases short, with 11 bases between. Looked up from germline, CDR1 is SGHAT and CDR2 is FQNNGV. The CDR3 is made up of 15 amino acids. CDR3 amino acids: CASSLENRGAYEQYF. Here the CDR3 DNA reads TGTGCCAGCAGCTTAGAGAATAGGGGAGCCTACGAGCAGTACTTC.

This clonotype was counted many times. The chain is built from TRBV21-1 and TRBJ1-1. TRBV21-1 is shown as a pseudogene. This CDR3 is built from 13 residues. The CDR3 DNA follows: TGTGCCAGCAGCCCTCGCATGAGGACTGAAGCTTTCTTT. It encodes CASSPRMRTEAFF.

The V and J genes are TRBV11-2 and TRBJ2-7; 10 bases fit TRBD1. With V trimmed by 7 bases and J by 1 base, 10 bases remained unmatched. Germline loops: CDR1 SGHAT, CDR2 FQNNGV. The CDR3 consists of 16 residues. The CDR3, as DNA: TGTGCCAGCACCCGACCGGGACAGGGGTCTTCCTACGAGCAGTACTTC. Its protein product is CASTRPGQGSSYEQYF.

This clonotype was detected only a few times. The gene calls are TRBV20-1 and TRBJ2-5; D ambiguous. CDR3 length: 13 amino acids. With 3 bases removed from V and 2 bases from J, the gap between germline ends came to 10 bases. Germline loops: CDR1 DFQATT, CDR2 SNEGSKA (reference sequence). DNA of the CDR3: TGCAGTGCTAGGGATCTAGTTCAAGAGACCCAGTACTTC. This sequence encodes CSARDLVQETQYF.

This clonotype was counted many times. The chain employs TRBV11-2 and TRBJ1-6, with D uncertain. V dropped 0 bases and J dropped 0 bases, with 15 bases sitting between them. The CDR3 loop spans 19 amino acids. CDR1 and CDR2 from the germline V gene are SGHAT and FQNNGV. This CDR3 reads CASSLEGRLESSYNSPLHF. Written as DNA, the CDR3 is TGTGCCAGCAGCTTAGAAGGACGCCTGGAGAGCTCCTATAATTCACCCCTCCACTTT.

This chain uses TRBV6-5 with TRBJ2-1, with D possibly TRBD2 on 6 matching bases. The germline CDR1 and CDR2 sequences are MNHEY and SVGAGI. This CDR3 contains 16 residues. V was trimmed by 2 bases and J by 4 bases, leaving 15 bases between them. CDR3 sequence reads: CASSYTRDSLYNEQFF. The CDR3 DNA sequence: TGTGCCAGCAGTTACACTCGGGACTCATTATACAATGAGCAGTTCTTC.

This clonotype was counted between two and nine times. The chain recombines TRBV10-3 with TRBJ2-3; the match to TRBD2 covers 10 bases. V gave up 4 bases and J gave up 5 bases; unmatched junction bases: 9. The CDR3 totals 16 residues. The germline gives CDR1 ENHRY, CDR2 SYGVKD. The CDR3 DNA follows: TGTGCCATCAGTGGGGGCTCTAGCGGGGGAGGAGATACGCAGTATTTT. The encoded protein is CAISGGSSGGGDTQYF.

This clonotype was seen a few times. The genes are TRBV5-6 and TRBJ2-7; D remains unclear. Trimming pared 1 base from V and 5 bases from J, leaving 13 bases between. This CDR3 has 14 residues. In germline, CDR1 is SGHDT, CDR2 YYEEEE. CDR3 in amino acids: CASSLLAGRDEQYF. CDR3 DNA sequence: TGTGCCAGCAGCTTGTTGGCCGGCCGAGACGAGCAGTACTTC.

V is TRBV30 and J is TRBJ2-7; D perhaps matches TRBD1 (5 bases). V dropped 8 bases and J dropped 4 bases, with 18 bases sitting between them. The CDR3 runs to 13 residues. Looked up from germline, CDR1 is GTSNPN and CDR2 is SVGIG (reference sequence). CDR3 region: CAAAPQGGYEQYF. CDR3 nucleotides: TGTGCCGCCGCTCCCCAGGGCGGTTACGAGCAGTACTTC.

This clonotype was seen a few times. The chain employs TRBV9 and TRBJ2-7, with D perhaps matching TRBD2 (6 bases). Germline V gene data show CDR1 as SGDLS and CDR2 as YYNGEE. V lost 0 bases and J lost 0, with 13 bases in between. The CDR3 covers 16 residues. The chain's CDR3 is CASSVGPSESSYEQYF. As DNA, the CDR3 is TGTGCCAGCAGCGTAGGTCCTAGCGAAAGCTCCTACGAGCAGTACTTC.

In this sample, this clonotype turned up a few times. The chain recombines TRBV15 with TRBJ2-1; 9 bases fit TRBD2. V was clipped by 1 base and J by 4 bases; unmatched bases: 5. Germline CDR1 reads LNHNV; CDR2 reads YYDKDF (reference sequence). This CDR3 is built from 16 residues. The CDR3 DNA follows: TGTGCCACCAGCAGAGGGGGGACTAGCCTATACAATGAGCAGTTCTTC. It specifies CATSRGGTSLYNEQFF.

This clonotype was found many times. V gene TRBV20-1 combines with J gene TRBJ2-5; no reliable D call. This CDR3 is built from 15 residues. V was pared by 0 bases and J by 7 bases, with 18 bases between. Germline V gene lookup returns CDR1 DFQATT and CDR2 SNEGSKA (reference sequence). The CDR3 sequence: CSARDPALTSGTQYF. DNA for the CDR3: TGCAGTGCTAGAGATCCCGCCTTAACGTCTGGGACCCAGTACTTC.

This clonotype was counted ten times or more. This rearrangement joins TRBV10-3 to TRBJ1-5, with D unclear. The germline V gene has CDR1 ENHRY and CDR2 SYGVKD. The length of the CDR3 is 13 residues. Trimming removed 6 bases from V and 4 bases from J, with 10 bases in between. This CDR3 reads CAIRGDLNQPQHF. The CDR3 DNA reads as TGTGCCATCAGGGGAGATTTAAATCAGCCCCAGCATTTT.